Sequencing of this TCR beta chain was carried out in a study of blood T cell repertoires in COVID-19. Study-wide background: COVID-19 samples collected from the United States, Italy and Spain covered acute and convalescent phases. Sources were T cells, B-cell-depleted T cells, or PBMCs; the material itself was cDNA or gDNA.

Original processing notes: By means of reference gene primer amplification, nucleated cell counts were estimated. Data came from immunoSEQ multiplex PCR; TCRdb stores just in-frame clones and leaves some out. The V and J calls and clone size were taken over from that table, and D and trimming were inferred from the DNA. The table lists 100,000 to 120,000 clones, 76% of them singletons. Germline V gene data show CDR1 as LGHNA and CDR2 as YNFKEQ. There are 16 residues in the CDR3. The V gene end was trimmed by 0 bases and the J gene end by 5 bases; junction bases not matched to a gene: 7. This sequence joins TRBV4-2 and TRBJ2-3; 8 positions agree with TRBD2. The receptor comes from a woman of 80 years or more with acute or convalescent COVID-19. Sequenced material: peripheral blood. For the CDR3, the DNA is TGTGCCAGCAGCCAAGATCCCGGGGGGGTGAAAGATACGCAGTATTTT. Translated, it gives CASSQDPGGVKDTQYF.